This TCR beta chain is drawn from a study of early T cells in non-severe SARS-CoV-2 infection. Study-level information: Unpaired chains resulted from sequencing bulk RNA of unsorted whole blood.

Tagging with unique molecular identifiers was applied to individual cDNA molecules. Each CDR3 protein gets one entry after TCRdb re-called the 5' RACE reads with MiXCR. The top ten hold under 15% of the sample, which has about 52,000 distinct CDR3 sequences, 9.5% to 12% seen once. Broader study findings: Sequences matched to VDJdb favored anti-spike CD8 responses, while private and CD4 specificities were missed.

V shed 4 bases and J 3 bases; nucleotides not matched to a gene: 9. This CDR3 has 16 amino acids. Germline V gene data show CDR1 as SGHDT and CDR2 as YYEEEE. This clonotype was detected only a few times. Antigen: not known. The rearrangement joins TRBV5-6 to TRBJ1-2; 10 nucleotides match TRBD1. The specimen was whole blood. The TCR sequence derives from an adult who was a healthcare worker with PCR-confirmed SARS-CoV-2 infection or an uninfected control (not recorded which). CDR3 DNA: TGTGCCAGCAGCGGGGGACAGGGGCGCAACTACTATGGCTACACCTTC. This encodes CASSGGQGRNYYGYTF.